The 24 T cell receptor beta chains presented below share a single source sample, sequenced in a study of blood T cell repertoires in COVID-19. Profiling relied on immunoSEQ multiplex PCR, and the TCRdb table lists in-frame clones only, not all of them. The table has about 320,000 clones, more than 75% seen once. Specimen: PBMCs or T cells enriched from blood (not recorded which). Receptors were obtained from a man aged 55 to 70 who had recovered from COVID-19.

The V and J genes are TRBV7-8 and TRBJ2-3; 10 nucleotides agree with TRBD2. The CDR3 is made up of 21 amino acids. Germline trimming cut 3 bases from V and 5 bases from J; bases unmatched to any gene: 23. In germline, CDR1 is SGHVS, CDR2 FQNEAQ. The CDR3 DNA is TGTGCCAGCAGCTTCATACCGCGACTAGCGGGTTATTCTCCCGGGGAAGATACGCAGTATTTT. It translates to CASSFIPRLAGYSPGEDTQYF. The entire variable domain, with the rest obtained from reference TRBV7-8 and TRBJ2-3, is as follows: GAGVSQSPRYKVAKRGQDVALRCDPISGHVSLFWYQQALGQGPEFLTYFQNEAQLDKSGLPSDRFFAERPEGSVSTLKIQRTQQEDSAVYLCASSFIPRLAGYSPGEDTQYFGPGTRLTVL.

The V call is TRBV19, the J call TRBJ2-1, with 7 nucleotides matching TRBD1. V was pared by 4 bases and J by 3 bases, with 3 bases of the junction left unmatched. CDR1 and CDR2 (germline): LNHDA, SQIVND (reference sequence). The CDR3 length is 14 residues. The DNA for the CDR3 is TGTGCCAGTAGTAAACAGGGGTTCTACAATGAGCAGTTCTTC. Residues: CASSKQGFYNEQFF.

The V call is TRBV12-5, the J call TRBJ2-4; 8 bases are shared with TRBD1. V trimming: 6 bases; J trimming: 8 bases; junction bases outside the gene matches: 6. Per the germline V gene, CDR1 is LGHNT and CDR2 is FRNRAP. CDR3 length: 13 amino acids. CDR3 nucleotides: TGTGCTAGTGGAGCAGGGGGCGCTTACATTCAGTACTTC. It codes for CASGAGGAYIQYF.

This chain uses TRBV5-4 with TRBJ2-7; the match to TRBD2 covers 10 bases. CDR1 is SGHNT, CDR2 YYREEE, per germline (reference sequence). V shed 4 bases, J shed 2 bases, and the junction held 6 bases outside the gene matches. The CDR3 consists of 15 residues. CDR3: CASSPSGRATYEQYF. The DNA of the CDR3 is TGTGCCAGCAGCCCAAGCGGGAGGGCCACCTACGAGCAGTACTTC.

CDR3 amino acids: CASSSHQGDLTQYF. The CDR3 coding sequence is TGTGCCAGCAGCTCCCATCAGGGGGATCTGACCCAGTACTTC. The V call is TRBV11-2, the J call TRBJ2-5, with 7 bases fitting TRBD1. V was clipped by 4 bases and J by 7 bases; unmatched bases: 9. CDR1 SGHAT and CDR2 FQNNGV come from the germline V gene. This CDR3 spans 14 amino acids.

CDR3 sequence reads: CASRQGYGNTIYF. The CDR3, as DNA: TGTGCCAGCCGACAGGGATATGGAAACACCATATATTTT. V and J are TRBV5-6 and TRBJ1-3, with TRBD1 identical over 7 bases. Germline values: CDR1 SGHDT, CDR2 YYEEEE. There are 13 residues in the CDR3. The ends lost 7 bases at V and 3 bases at J; junction bases unmatched: 4.

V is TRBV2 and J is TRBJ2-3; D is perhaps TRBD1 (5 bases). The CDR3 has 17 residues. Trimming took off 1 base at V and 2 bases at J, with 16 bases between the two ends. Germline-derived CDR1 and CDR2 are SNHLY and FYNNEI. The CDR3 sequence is CASSEEVRGEDTDTQYF. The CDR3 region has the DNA TGTGCCAGCAGTGAAGAGGTTAGGGGCGAGGACACAGATACGCAGTATTTT.

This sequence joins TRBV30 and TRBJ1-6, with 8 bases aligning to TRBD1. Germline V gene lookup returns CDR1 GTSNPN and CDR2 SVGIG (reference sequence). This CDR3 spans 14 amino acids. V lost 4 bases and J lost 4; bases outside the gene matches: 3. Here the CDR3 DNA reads TGTGCCTGGATCGACAGGGGTTATAATTCACCCCTCCACTTT. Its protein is CAWIDRGYNSPLHF.

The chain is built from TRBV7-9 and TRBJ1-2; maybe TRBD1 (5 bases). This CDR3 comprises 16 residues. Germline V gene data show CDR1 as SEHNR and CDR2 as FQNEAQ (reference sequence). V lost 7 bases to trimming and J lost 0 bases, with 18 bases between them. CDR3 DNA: TGTGCCAGCATCGCGGGCGGGGGAGTAGCTAACTATGGCTACACCTTC. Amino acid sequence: CASIAGGGVANYGYTF. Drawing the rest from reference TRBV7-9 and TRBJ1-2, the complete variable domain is DTGVSQNPRHKITKRGQNVTFRCDPISEHNRLYWYRQTLGQGPEFLTYFQNEAQLEKSRLLSDRFSAERPKGSFSTLEIQRTEQGDSAMYLCASIAGGGVANYGYTFGSGTRLTVV.

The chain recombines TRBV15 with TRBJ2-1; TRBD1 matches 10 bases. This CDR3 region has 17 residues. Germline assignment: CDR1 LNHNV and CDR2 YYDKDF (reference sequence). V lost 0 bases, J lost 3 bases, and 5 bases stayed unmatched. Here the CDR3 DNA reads TGTGCCACCAGCAGAGAATCTGGGACAGGGGTCTACAATGAGCAGTTCTTC. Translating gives CATSRESGTGVYNEQFF.

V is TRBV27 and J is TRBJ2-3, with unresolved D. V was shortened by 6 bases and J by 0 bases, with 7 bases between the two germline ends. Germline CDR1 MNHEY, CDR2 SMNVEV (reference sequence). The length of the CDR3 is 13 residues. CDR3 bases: TGTGCCAGCAGGACGACTAGCACAGATACGCAGTATTTT. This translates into CASRTTSTDTQYF.

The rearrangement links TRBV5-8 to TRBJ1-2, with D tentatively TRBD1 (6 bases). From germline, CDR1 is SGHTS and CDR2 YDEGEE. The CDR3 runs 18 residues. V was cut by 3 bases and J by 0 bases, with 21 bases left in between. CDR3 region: CASSSKVGQGRANYGYTF. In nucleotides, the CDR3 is TGTGCCAGCAGCTCAAAGGTGGGACAAGGGAGGGCTAACTATGGCTACACCTTC.

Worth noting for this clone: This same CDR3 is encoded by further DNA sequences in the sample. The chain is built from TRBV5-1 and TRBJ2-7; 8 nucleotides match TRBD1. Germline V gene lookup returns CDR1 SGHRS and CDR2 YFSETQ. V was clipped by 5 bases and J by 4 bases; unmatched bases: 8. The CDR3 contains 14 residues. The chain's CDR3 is CASSSGTGAYEQYF. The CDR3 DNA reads TGCGCCAGCAGTTCCGGGACAGGTGCGTACGAGCAGTACTTC. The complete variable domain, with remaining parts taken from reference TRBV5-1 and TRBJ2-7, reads KAGVTQTPRYLIKTRGQQVTLSCSPISGHRSVSWYQQTPGQGLQFLFEYFSETQRNKGNFPGRFSGRQFSNSRSEMNVSTLELGDSALYLCASSSGTGAYEQYFGPGTRLTVT.

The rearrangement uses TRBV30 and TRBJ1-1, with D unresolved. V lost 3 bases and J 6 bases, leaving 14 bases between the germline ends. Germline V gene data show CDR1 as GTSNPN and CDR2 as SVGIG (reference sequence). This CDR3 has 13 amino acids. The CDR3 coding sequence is TGTGCCTGGAGGAATGGGCAGAGCTCTGAAGCTTTCTTT. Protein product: CAWRNGQSSEAFF.

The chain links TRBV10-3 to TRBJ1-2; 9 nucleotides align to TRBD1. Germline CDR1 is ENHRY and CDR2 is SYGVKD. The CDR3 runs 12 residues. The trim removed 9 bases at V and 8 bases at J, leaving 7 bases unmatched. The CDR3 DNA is TGTGCCATGGGGACAGGGCCCAGAGGCTACACCTTC. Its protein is CAMGTGPRGYTF.

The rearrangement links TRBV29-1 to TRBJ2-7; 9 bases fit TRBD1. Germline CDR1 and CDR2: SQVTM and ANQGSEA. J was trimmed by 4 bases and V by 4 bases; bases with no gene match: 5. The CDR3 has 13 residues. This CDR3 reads CSVGGGTGYEQYF. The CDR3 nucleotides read TGCAGCGTTGGTGGCGGGACAGGGTACGAGCAGTACTTC.

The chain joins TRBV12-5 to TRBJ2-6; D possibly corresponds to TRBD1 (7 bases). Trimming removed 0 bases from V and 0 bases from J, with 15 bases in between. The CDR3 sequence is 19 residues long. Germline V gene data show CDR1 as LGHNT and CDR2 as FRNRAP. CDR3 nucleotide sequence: TGTGCTAGTGGTTTGGTTCCAGGGGGGTCCCTCTCTGGGGCCAACGTCCTGACTTTC. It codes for CASGLVPGGSLSGANVLTF. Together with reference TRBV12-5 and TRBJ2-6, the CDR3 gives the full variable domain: DARVTQTPRHKVTEMGQEVTMRCQPILGHNTVFWYRQTMMQGLELLAYFRNRAPLDDSGMPKDRFSAEMPDATLATLKIQPSEPRDSAVYFCASGLVPGGSLSGANVLTFGAGSRLTVL.

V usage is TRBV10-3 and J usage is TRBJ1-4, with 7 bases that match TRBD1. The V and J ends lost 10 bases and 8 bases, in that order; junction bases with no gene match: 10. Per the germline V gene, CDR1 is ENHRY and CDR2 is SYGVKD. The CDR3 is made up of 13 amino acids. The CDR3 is CASNTGDSEKLFF. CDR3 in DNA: TGTGCCAGTAACACAGGGGATAGCGAAAAACTGTTTTTT.

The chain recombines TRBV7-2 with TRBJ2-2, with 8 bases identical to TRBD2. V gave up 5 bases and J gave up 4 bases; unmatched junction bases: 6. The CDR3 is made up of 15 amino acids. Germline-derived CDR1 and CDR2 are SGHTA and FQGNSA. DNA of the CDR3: TGTGCCAGCAGCCCAGGACTAGCTCTCACCGGGGAGCTGTTTTTT. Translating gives CASSPGLALTGELFF.

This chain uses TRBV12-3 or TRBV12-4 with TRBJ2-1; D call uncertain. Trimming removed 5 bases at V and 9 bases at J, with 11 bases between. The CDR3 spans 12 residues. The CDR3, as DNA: TGTGCCAGCAGTCCAGAGGTTGGTGAGCAGTTCTTC. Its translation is CASSPEVGEQFF.

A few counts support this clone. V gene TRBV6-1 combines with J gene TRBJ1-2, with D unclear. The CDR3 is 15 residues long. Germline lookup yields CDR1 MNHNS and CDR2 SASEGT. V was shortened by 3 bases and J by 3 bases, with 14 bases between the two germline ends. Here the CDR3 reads CASSDQSVTYYGYTF. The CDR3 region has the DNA TGTGCCAGCAGTGACCAATCGGTGACATACTATGGCTACACCTTC.

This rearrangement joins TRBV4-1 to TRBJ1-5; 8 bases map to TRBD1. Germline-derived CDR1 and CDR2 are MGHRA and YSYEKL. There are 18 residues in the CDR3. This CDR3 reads CAAAKNHWTGRGNQPQHF. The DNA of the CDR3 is TGCGCAGCAGCCAAAAATCACTGGACAGGGCGTGGCAATCAGCCCCAGCATTTT.

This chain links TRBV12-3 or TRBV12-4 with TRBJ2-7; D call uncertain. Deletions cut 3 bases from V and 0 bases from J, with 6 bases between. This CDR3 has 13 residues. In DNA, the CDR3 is TGTGCCAGCAGTTTCCGGAGCTCCTACGAGCAGTACTTC. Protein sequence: CASSFRSSYEQYF.

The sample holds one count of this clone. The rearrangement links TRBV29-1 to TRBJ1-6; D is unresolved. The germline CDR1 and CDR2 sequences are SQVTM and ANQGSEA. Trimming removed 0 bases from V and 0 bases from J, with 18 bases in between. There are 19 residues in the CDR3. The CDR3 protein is CSVEDSLRELNSYNSPLHF. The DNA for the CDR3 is TGCAGCGTTGAAGATTCCCTCCGTGAGTTGAACTCCTATAATTCACCCCTCCACTTT.